This passage covers 8 T cell receptor beta chains from one sample sequenced in a study of shared clonotypes between healthy human individuals. Repertoires were generated with immunoSEQ multiplex PCR, while TCRdb's copy carries only in-frame clones and drops some. Among about 2,200,000 clones listed, roughly 91% were seen once. Naive CD8 cells lacked CD45RO and underwent positive selection for CCR7, leaving out terminally differentiated effector memory CD45RA+ cells. The sample was naive CD8+ T cells from PBMCs. All receptors derive from a man younger than 30 in good health. Some clones in this sample may be carry-over from other donors' samples.

As regards this clone: The sample holds other DNA sequences that translate to the same CDR3. The CDR3: CASSLTRRMNTEAFF. The CDR3 DNA sequence: TGTGCCAGCAGTCTAACAAGGAGGATGAACACTGAAGCTTTCTTT. The rearrangement joins TRBV28 to TRBJ1-1; D ambiguous. Per the germline V gene, CDR1 is MDHEN and CDR2 is SYDVKM. V gave up 5 bases and J gave up 0 bases, with 13 bases separating them. There are 15 residues in the CDR3. Variable domain in full (rest from reference TRBV28 and TRBJ1-1): DVKVTQSSRYLVKRTGEKVFLECVQDMDHENMFWYRQDPGLGLRLIYFSYDVKMKEKGDIPEGYSVSREKKERFSLILESASTNQTSMYLCASSLTRRMNTEAFFGQGTRLTVV.

V gene TRBV27 combines with J gene TRBJ2-1; no firm D call. The CDR3 spans 20 residues. Trimming took off 4 bases at V and 1 base at J, with 26 bases between the two ends. Germline CDR1 MNHEY, CDR2 SMNVEV (reference sequence). CDR3 in DNA: TGTGCCAGCAGTTCGGACCCTGGGTTGAATCCCCTCCGGTCCTACAATGAGCAGTTCTTC. Translating gives CASSSDPGLNPLRSYNEQFF.

The rearrangement uses TRBV6-4 and TRBJ2-1, with TRBD2 identical over 14 bases. The CDR3 is 20 amino acids. Germline loops: CDR1 MRHNA, CDR2 SNTAGT. The V segment lost 2 bases and the J segment 2 bases; nucleotides outside the gene matches: 11. CDR3 protein: CASSDRPGTSGRETYNEQFF. CDR3 nucleotide sequence: TGTGCCAGCAGTGACAGGCCCGGGACTAGCGGGAGAGAAACCTACAATGAGCAGTTCTTC.

The chain links TRBV7-8 to TRBJ2-7; D perhaps matches TRBD2 (6 bases). This CDR3 region has 12 residues. CDR1 SGHVS and CDR2 FQNEAQ come from the germline V gene. The germline V and J ends were trimmed by 5 bases and 6 bases, with 11 bases remaining between them. The CDR3 sequence: CASSPLGGEQYF. CDR3 DNA sequence: TGTGCCAGCAGCCCCTTGGGAGGCGAGCAGTACTTC.

In the case of this clone: The same CDR3 can be traced to other DNA sequences in this sample. The chain joins TRBV27 to TRBJ2-1; TRBD2 matches 7 bases. The CDR3 runs 15 residues. Unmatched junction bases numbered 4, after V lost 3 bases and J lost 2 bases. Germline V gives CDR1 MNHEY, CDR2 SMNVEV (reference sequence). The CDR3, as DNA: TGTGCCAGCAGTTTGAGTGGGAGGGCCTACAATGAGCAGTTCTTC. This sequence encodes CASSLSGRAYNEQFF.

This sequence joins TRBV6-6 and TRBJ2-1; D is uncertain. Trimming pared 0 bases from V and 8 bases from J, leaving 11 bases between. Germline V gene sequence: CDR1 MNHNY, CDR2 SVGAGI (reference sequence). The CDR3 covers 14 residues. The CDR3 reads CASSYSTLPDEQFF. Written as DNA, the CDR3 is TGTGCCAGCAGTTACTCTACGCTGCCCGATGAGCAGTTCTTC.

The chain has TRBV5-1 and TRBJ2-5, with D tentatively TRBD2 (6 bases). The CDR3 runs to 15 residues. Trimming cost V 3 bases and J 5 bases, with 17 bases left between them. Germline V gene sequence: CDR1 SGHRS, CDR2 YFSETQ. The CDR3 loop is CASSWAPGVEETQYF. The CDR3 DNA is TGCGCCAGCAGCTGGGCCCCGGGGGTGGAGGAGACCCAGTACTTC.

The V call is TRBV6-5, the J call TRBJ2-1; a weak D match, TRBD2 (5 bases). The CDR3 is 14 amino acids. V was clipped by 4 bases and J by 3 bases, with 10 bases between them. Germline CDR1 is MNHEY and CDR2 is SVGAGI. In DNA form, the CDR3 reads TGTGCCAGCAGTTTATCGGGGAACTACAATGAGCAGTTCTTC. Amino acids: CASSLSGNYNEQFF.